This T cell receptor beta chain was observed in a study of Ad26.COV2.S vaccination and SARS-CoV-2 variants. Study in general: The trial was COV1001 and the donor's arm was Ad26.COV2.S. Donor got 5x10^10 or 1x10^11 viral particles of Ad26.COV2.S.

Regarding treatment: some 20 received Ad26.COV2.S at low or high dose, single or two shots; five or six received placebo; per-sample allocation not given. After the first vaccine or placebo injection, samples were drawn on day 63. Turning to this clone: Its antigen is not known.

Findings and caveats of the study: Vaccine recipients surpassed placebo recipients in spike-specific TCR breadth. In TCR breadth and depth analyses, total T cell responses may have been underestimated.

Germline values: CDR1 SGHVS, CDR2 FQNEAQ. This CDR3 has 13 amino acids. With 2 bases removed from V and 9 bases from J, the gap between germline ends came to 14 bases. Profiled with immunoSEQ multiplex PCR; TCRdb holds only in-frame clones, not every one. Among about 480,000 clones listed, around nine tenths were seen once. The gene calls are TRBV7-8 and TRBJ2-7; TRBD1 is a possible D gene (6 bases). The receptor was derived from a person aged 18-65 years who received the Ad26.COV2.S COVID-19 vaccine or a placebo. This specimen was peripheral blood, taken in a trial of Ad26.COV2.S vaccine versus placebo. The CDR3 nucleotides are TGTGCCAGCAGCTTATTAGGGGGAACCGCGCAGTACTTC. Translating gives CASSLLGGTAQYF.